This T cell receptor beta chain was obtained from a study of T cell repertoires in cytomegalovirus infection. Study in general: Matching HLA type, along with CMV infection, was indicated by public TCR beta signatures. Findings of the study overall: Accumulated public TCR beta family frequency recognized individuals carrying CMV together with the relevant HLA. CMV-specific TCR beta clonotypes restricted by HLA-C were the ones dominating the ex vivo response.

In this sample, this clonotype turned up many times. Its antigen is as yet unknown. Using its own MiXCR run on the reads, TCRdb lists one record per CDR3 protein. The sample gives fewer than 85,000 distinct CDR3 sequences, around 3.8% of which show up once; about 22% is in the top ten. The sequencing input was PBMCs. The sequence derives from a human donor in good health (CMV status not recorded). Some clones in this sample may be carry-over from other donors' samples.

The CDR3 nucleotides read TGTGCCAGCAGCGGAAGGACAGGGGGCGAGCAGTACTTC. Residues: CASSGRTGGEQYF. This chain uses TRBV7-6 with TRBJ2-7; 10 bases are a match to TRBD1. V shed 5 bases and J 6 bases; nucleotides not matched to a gene: 4. This CDR3 spans 13 amino acids. Germline CDR1 is SGHVS and CDR2 is FNYEAQ. The complete variable domain, with remaining parts taken from reference TRBV7-6 and TRBJ2-7, reads GAGVSQSPRYKVTKRGQDVALRCDPISGHVSLYWYRQALGQGPEFLTYFNYEAQQDKSGLPNDRFSAERPEGSISTLTIQRTEQRDSAMYRCASSGRTGGEQYFGPGTRLTVT.